A single sample is the source of the 5 T cell receptor beta chains below, sequenced in a study of shared clonotypes between healthy human individuals. Data came from immunoSEQ multiplex PCR; TCRdb stores just in-frame clones and leaves some out. The data show about 2,500,000 clones, around nine tenths seen once. Source material: naive CD4+ T cells sorted from blood. Subset described: CD45RA+ positively selected. These receptors all stem from a man between 18 and 29 years old in good health.

The rearrangement joins TRBV7-6 to TRBJ2-7, with TRBD2 as a possible D gene (7 bases). CDR3 length: 16 amino acids. Trimming pared 0 bases from V and 3 bases from J, leaving 15 bases between. Looked up from germline, CDR1 is SGHVS and CDR2 is FNYEAQ. The CDR3 is CASSLAPAGAGYEQYF. In nucleotides, the CDR3 is TGTGCCAGCAGCTTAGCGCCGGCGGGGGCTGGCTACGAGCAGTACTTC.

J is TRBJ2-1 and V is TRBV5-1; no clear D gene. The V and J ends lost 4 bases and 2 bases respectively, with 22 bases between them. The CDR3 contains 18 residues. The germline V gene has CDR1 SGHRS and CDR2 YFSETQ. The CDR3 loop is CASSPRPASVSTYNEQFF. The CDR3 region has the DNA TGCGCCAGCAGCCCCCGGCCTGCAAGCGTCTCAACCTACAATGAGCAGTTCTTC. The entire variable domain, with the rest obtained from reference TRBV5-1 and TRBJ2-1, is as follows: KAGVTQTPRYLIKTRGQQVTLSCSPISGHRSVSWYQQTPGQGLQFLFEYFSETQRNKGNFPGRFSGRQFSNSRSEMNVSTLELGDSALYLCASSPRPASVSTYNEQFFGPGTRLTVL.

The rearrangement links TRBV2 to TRBJ1-6, with 7 nucleotides matching TRBD1. CDR1 is SNHLY, CDR2 FYNNEI, per germline. Trimming took 5 bases from V and 0 from J; bases not matched to a gene: 7. This CDR3 comprises 17 residues. The CDR3, as DNA: TGTGCCAGCAGTTTGACAGGGCCCCCCTCCTATAATTCACCCCTCCACTTT. Amino acids: CASSLTGPPSYNSPLHF.

The J gene is TRBJ2-3, the V gene TRBV9; TRBD1 or TRBD2 may be the D gene (6 bases each). Per the germline V gene, CDR1 is SGDLS and CDR2 is YYNGEE. The length of the CDR3 is 16 residues. V dropped 1 base and J dropped 3 bases, with 15 bases sitting between them. This CDR3 reads CASSVTGAPGTDTQYF. CDR3 DNA sequence: TGTGCCAGCAGCGTAACGGGGGCCCCGGGGACAGATACGCAGTATTTT. Full variable domain (remainder filled in from reference TRBV9 and TRBJ2-3): DSGVTQTPKHLITATGQRVTLRCSPRSGDLSVYWYQQSLDQGLQFLIQYYNGEERAKGNILERFSAQQFPDLHSELNLSSLELGDSALYFCASSVTGAPGTDTQYFGPGTRLTVL.

This CDR3 reads CASSESGGPETQYF. CDR3 DNA sequence: TGCGCCAGCAGTGAGAGCGGGGGGCCAGAGACCCAGTACTTC. J is TRBJ2-5 and V is TRBV10-1, with 9 bases matching TRBD2. The CDR3 covers 14 residues. Trimming removed 2 bases from V and 4 bases from J; junction bases left unmatched: 2. Germline lookup yields CDR1 WNHNN and CDR2 SYGVQD (reference sequence).